This is a list of T cell receptor beta chains from one sample in a study of cytomegalovirus exposure and HLA in healthy donors. Sequencing was performed with immunoSEQ multiplex PCR; in TCRdb, only in-frame clones are kept and a portion is missing. This sample has around 180,000 clones, with 65% to 80% found just once. The sequenced material came from PBMCs. The origin of the receptors is a woman in her thirties or forties in good health and CMV-seronegative. Each CDR3 is given with its conserved first and last residue. D genes are given only for firm matches.

V	J	D	DNA	CDR3
TRBV9	TRBJ2-1	.	TGTGCCAGCAGCGTAGCGGGTGAGCAGTTCTTC	CASSVAGEQFF
TRBV19	TRBJ1-3	TRBD1	TGTGCCAGTAGTACCAGGGGGTTGGCATCCTCCTCTGGAAACACCATATATTTT	CASSTRGLASSSGNTIYF
TRBV4-3	TRBJ1-3	.	TGCGCCAGCAGCCAAGCGCAGGGCCCTGGAAACACCATATATTTT	CASSQAQGPGNTIYF
TRBV5-1	TRBJ1-1	.	TGCGCCAGCAGTAGTGAGGGAGGTAGATCTGAAGCTTTCTTT	CASSSEGGRSEAFF
TRBV9	TRBJ1-2	TRBD1	TGTGCCAGCAGCGTAACTCCAGGGGGCGACTATGGCTACACCTTC	CASSVTPGGDYGYTF
TRBV5-4	TRBJ1-3	TRBD1	TGTGCCAGCAGCGCGGACAGGGGGAAAGGAAACACCATATATTTT	CASSADRGKGNTIYF
TRBV5-6	TRBJ2-4	TRBD1	TGTGCCAGCAGCCAGGGACAGGGGAAAAACATTCAGTACTTC	CASSQGQGKNIQYF
TRBV9	TRBJ2-1	TRBD2	TGTGCCAGTCGACCGGGACTAGCGAATGATGAGCAGTTCTTC	CASRPGLANDEQFF
TRBV10-3	TRBJ2-5	.	TGTGCCATCAGTGACCGCGAAGAAGGGGGAGAGACCCAGTACTTC	CAISDREEGGETQYF
TRBV7-6	TRBJ2-2	.	TGTGCCAGCAGCATGAGACTGGTGTCCGCCGGGGAGCTGTTTTTT	CASSMRLVSAGELFF
TRBV6-5	TRBJ2-7	.	TGTGCCAGCAAGCCAGACATGGGTCGGAACGAGCAGTACTTC	CASKPDMGRNEQYF